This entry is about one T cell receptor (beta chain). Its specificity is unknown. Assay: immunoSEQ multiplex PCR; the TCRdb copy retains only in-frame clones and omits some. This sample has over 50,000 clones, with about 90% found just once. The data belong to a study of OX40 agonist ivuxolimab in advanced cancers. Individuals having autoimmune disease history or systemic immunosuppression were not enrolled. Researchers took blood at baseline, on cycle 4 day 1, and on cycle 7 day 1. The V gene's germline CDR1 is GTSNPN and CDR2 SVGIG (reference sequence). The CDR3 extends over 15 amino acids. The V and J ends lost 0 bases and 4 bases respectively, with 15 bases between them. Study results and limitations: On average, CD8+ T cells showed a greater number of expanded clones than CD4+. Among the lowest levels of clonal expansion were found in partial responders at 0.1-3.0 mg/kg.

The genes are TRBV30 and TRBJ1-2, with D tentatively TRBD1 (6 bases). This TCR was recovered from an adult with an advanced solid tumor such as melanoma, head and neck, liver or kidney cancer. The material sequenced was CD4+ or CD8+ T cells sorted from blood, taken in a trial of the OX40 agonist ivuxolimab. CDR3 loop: CAWSVQGGSTYGYTF. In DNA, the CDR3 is TGTGCCTGGAGTGTACAGGGCGGCTCCACCTATGGCTACACCTTC.